These T cell receptor beta chains were read from a single sample in a study of T cells in Graves' hyperthyroidism and ophthalmopathy. MiXCR was run by TCRdb on the multiplex PCR reads, yielding one entry per CDR3 protein. The sample records 490,000 or so distinct CDR3 sequences, approximately 22% being singletons. The sequenced material came from blood. The receptor source for this set is a woman between 65 and 79 years old with Graves' ophthalmopathy. Each CDR3 is given with its conserved first and last residue. Fields, in order: J gene, D gene, clone size, V gene, CDR3 protein, CDR3 DNA. D genes are given only for firm matches. Some rows mark clone size as missing; the rest say once, few, many or name a class of expanded clone.

J gene: TRBJ1-5
D gene: .
clone size: .
V gene: TRBV4-1
CDR3 protein: CASSRSDTLNNQPQHF
CDR3 DNA: TGCGCCAGCAGCCGAAGCGACACCTTAAACAATCAGCCCCAGCATTTT

J gene: TRBJ2-5
D gene: .
clone size: once
V gene: TRBV5-6
CDR3 protein: CASSLGLVLTQYF
CDR3 DNA: TGTGCCAGCAGCTTGGGACTAGTTCTGACCCAGTACTTC

J gene: TRBJ1-4
D gene: .
clone size: .
V gene: TRBV25-1
CDR3 protein: CASSALREKLFF
CDR3 DNA: TGTGCCAGCAGTGCACTGAGGGAAAAACTGTTTTTT

J gene: TRBJ2-2
D gene: .
clone size: .
V gene: TRBV4-1
CDR3 protein: CASSQVGRDTGELFF
CDR3 DNA: TGCGCCAGCAGCCAAGTAGGTCGGGACACCGGGGAGCTGTTTTTT

J gene: TRBJ2-7
D gene: TRBD2
clone size: .
V gene: TRBV20-1
CDR3 protein: CSARPGTRSGEQYF
CDR3 DNA: TGCAGTGCTAGACCCGGGACTAGAAGCGGCGAGCAGTACTTC

J gene: TRBJ1-1
D gene: .
clone size: many
V gene: TRBV12-3/TRBV12-4
CDR3 protein: CASSFTGGWAFF
CDR3 DNA: TGTGCCAGCAGTTTTACGGGGGGCTGGGCTTTCTTT

J gene: TRBJ1-4
D gene: .
clone size: .
V gene: TRBV4-2
CDR3 protein: CASSQERSLQKLFF
CDR3 DNA: TGTGCCAGCAGCCAAGAAAGGTCTCTCCAAAAACTGTTTTTT

J gene: TRBJ2-1
D gene: TRBD2
clone size: many
V gene: TRBV6-2/TRBV6-3
CDR3 protein: CASRSSGSSYNEQFF
CDR3 DNA: TGTGCCAGCAGATCTAGCGGAAGCTCCTACAATGAGCAGTTCTTC

J gene: TRBJ1-5
D gene: .
clone size: .
V gene: TRBV18
CDR3 protein: CASSSAPDTQHF
CDR3 DNA: TGTGCCAGCTCCTCCGCGCCAGATACGCAGCATTTT

J gene: TRBJ2-7
D gene: .
clone size: few
V gene: TRBV20-1
CDR3 protein: CSAWTPPEQYF
CDR3 DNA: TGCAGTGCTTGGACCCCACCCGAGCAGTACTTC

J gene: TRBJ1-1
D gene: TRBD1
clone size: .
V gene: TRBV5-1
CDR3 protein: CASSLTGTGGSNTEAFF
CDR3 DNA: TGCGCCAGCAGCTTAACCGGGACAGGGGGCTCGAACACTGAAGCTTTCTTT

J gene: TRBJ1-2
D gene: .
clone size: few
V gene: TRBV15
CDR3 protein: CATSPKTANTGYTF
CDR3 DNA: TGTGCCACCAGCCCCAAGACAGCCAACACCGGCTACACCTTC

J gene: TRBJ2-7
D gene: TRBD1
clone size: many
V gene: TRBV28
CDR3 protein: CASSNTGTGEDEQYF
CDR3 DNA: TGTGCCAGCAGCAATACTGGGACAGGGGAGGACGAGCAGTACTTC

J gene: TRBJ2-2
D gene: .
clone size: few
V gene: TRBV5-1
CDR3 protein: CASSEQGGGTGELFF
CDR3 DNA: TGCGCCAGCAGCGAACAGGGCGGCGGCACCGGGGAGCTGTTTTTT

J gene: TRBJ2-5
D gene: TRBD1
clone size: .
V gene: TRBV11-2
CDR3 protein: CASSLFARTGGVETQYF
CDR3 DNA: TGTGCCAGCAGCTTATTCGCCAGGACAGGGGGCGTCGAGACCCAGTACTTC

J gene: TRBJ2-3
D gene: TRBD1
clone size: once
V gene: TRBV6-2/TRBV6-3
CDR3 protein: CASSRGTGSGTDTQYF
CDR3 DNA: TGTGCCAGCAGCCGCGGGACAGGGTCTGGCACAGATACGCAGTATTTT

J gene: TRBJ1-4
D gene: .
clone size: .
V gene: TRBV19
CDR3 protein: CAGAQGMGEKLFF
CDR3 DNA: TGTGCCGGCGCCCAGGGGATGGGAGAAAAACTGTTTTTT

J gene: TRBJ1-5
D gene: TRBD1
clone size: many
V gene: TRBV6-1
CDR3 protein: CASSKVGQGAWNQPQHF
CDR3 DNA: TGTGCCAGCAGTAAGGTAGGACAGGGGGCTTGGAATCAGCCCCAGCATTTT

J gene: TRBJ1-2
D gene: TRBD1
clone size: .
V gene: TRBV6-9
CDR3 protein: CASSWTGEGYTF
CDR3 DNA: TGTGCCAGCAGTTGGACAGGTGAAGGCTACACCTTC

J gene: TRBJ2-5
D gene: .
clone size: few
V gene: TRBV7-9
CDR3 protein: CASSRGVGETQYF
CDR3 DNA: TGTGCCAGCAGCCGAGGGGTTGGGGAGACCCAGTACTTC

J gene: TRBJ2-7
D gene: .
clone size: once
V gene: TRBV6-1
CDR3 protein: CASSEDAGVIFSYEQYF
CDR3 DNA: TGTGCCAGCAGTGAAGACGCAGGGGTAATTTTTAGTTACGAGCAGTACTTC

J gene: TRBJ2-3
D gene: .
clone size: many
V gene: TRBV11-2
CDR3 protein: CASSLSRGTTDTQYF
CDR3 DNA: TGTGCCAGCAGCTTATCTAGGGGTACCACAGATACGCAGTATTTT